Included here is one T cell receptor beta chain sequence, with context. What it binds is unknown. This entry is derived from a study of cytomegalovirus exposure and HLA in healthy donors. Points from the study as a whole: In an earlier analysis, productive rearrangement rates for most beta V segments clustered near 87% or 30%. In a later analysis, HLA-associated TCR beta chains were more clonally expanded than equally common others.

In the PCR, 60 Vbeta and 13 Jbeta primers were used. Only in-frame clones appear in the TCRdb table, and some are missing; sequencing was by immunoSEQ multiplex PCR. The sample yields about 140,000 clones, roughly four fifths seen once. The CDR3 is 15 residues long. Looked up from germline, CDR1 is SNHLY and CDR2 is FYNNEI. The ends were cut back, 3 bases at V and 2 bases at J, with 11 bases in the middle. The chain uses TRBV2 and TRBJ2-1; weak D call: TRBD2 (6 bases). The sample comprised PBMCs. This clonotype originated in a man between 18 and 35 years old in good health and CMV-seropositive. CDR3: CASSDTSRAYNEQFF. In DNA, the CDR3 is TGTGCCAGCAGTGACACTAGCCGCGCCTACAATGAGCAGTTCTTC. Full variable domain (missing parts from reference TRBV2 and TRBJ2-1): EPEVTQTPSHQVTQMGQEVILRCVPISNHLYFYWYRQILGQKVEFLVSFYNNEISEKSEIFDDQFSVERPDGSNFTLKIRSTKLEDSAMYFCASSDTSRAYNEQFFGPGTRLTVL.